What follows is one T cell receptor beta chain and its context. Participants had their cohort set by participant-reported clinical history. For recovered donors of Cohort 3, there were two negative PCRs, clearance, or symptom resolution. The record originates from a study of blood T cell repertoires in COVID-19. Authors' methods: Quantification of nucleated cells was approximated via reference gene primer amplification. The assay was immunoSEQ multiplex PCR, and TCRdb's table has in-frame clones only and misses some. Clone size and V and J calls were adopted from that table, with D and trimming inferred from the DNA. The sample contains 250,000 to 300,000 clones, more than 85% of which appear only once. Germline lookup yields CDR1 SEHNR and CDR2 FQNEAQ (reference sequence). The CDR3 has 14 amino acids. Trimming left V 7 bases short and J 6 bases short, with 17 bases between.

This TCR was recovered from a man aged 35 to 55 who had recovered from COVID-19. Sequenced material: PBMCs or T cells enriched from blood (not recorded which). The chain employs TRBV7-9 and TRBJ2-3, with a possible D match to TRBD1 (6 bases). As DNA, the CDR3 is TGTGCCAGCACCACCGGGACAACCTGGGATACGCAGTATTTT. This sequence encodes CASTTGTTWDTQYF.